The rows below give T cell receptor beta chains drawn from one sample of a study of blood T cell repertoires in COVID-19. Some clones are missing from TCRdb's copy, which holds only in-frame ones; the method was immunoSEQ multiplex PCR. This table holds around 360,000 clones, approximately 87% found once. Input material: PBMCs or T cells enriched from blood (not recorded which). These receptors originate from a man aged 35 to 55 in a cohort exposed to, infected with or recovered from COVID-19 (not recorded which). Both conserved end residues are part of each CDR3. A D gene is named only where the DNA matches it firmly. For some rows the clone size is stated as once, few or many, or as a class when expanded; others skip it.

>TRBJ1-2|.|TRBV2|.
CASSVEGVYGYTF
TGTGCCAGCAGTGTTGAGGGGGTCTATGGCTACACCTTC
>TRBJ2-6|.|TRBV7-8|few
CASSLVPPSAGANVLTF
TGTGCCAGCAGCTTAGTGCCTCCTAGCGCTGGGGCCAACGTCCTGACTTTC
>TRBJ1-5|.|TRBV30|.
CAWSVPGAYSNQPQHF
TGTGCCTGGAGTGTGCCAGGGGCATATAGCAATCAGCCCCAGCATTTT
>TRBJ1-1|.|TRBV5-1|few
CASSYTVNTEAFF
TGCGCCAGCAGCTATACGGTGAACACTGAAGCTTTCTTT
>TRBJ2-7|TRBD2|TRBV28|.
CASSPTETRTSVYEQYF
TGTGCCAGCAGTCCTACTGAAACTCGGACTAGCGTTTACGAGCAGTACTTC
>TRBJ2-3|.|TRBV7-2|.
CASSYAYGVADTQYF
TGTGCCAGCAGCTACGCGTACGGGGTGGCAGATACGCAGTATTTT
>TRBJ2-2|.|TRBV11-2|.
CASSLGLGWGERNTGELFF
TGTGCCAGCAGCTTGGGCCTAGGGTGGGGAGAGAGGAACACCGGGGAGCTGTTTTTT
>TRBJ1-2|.|TRBV19|.
CASSMGGGYYGYTF
TGTGCCAGTAGTATGGGCGGGGGATACTATGGCTACACCTTC
>TRBJ1-5|.|TRBV6-5|.
CASLREGDQPQHF
TGTGCCAGCCTCAGGGAGGGAGATCAGCCCCAGCATTTT
>TRBJ2-5|TRBD2|TRBV2|.
CASSLTSGTSPLYF
TGTGCCAGCAGCCTGACTAGCGGGACGTCGCCCCTGTACTTC
>TRBJ1-2|TRBD1|TRBV7-9|.
CASSLETGTGTNYGYTF
TGTGCCAGCAGCCTAGAGACCGGGACAGGGACCAACTATGGCTACACCTTC
>TRBJ1-1|.|TRBV5-4|once
CASSSTGGNTEAFF
TGTGCCAGCAGCTCTACGGGAGGCAACACTGAAGCTTTCTTT
>TRBJ1-2|TRBD1|TRBV28|.
CASSLQQGYYGYTF
TGTGCCAGCAGTCTACAACAGGGGTACTATGGCTACACCTTC
>TRBJ1-1|TRBD1|TRBV7-7|.
CASTTLTGGMNTEAFF
TGTGCCAGCACTACTCTTACAGGGGGCATGAACACTGAAGCTTTCTTT
>TRBJ2-1|.|TRBV19|.
CASSIGKGVNEQFF
TGTGCCAGTAGTATAGGGAAGGGGGTCAATGAGCAGTTCTTC
>TRBJ1-5|.|TRBV24-1|.
CATSHGDNQPQHF
TGTGCCACCAGCCACGGGGACAATCAGCCCCAGCATTTT
>TRBJ2-3|TRBD2|TRBV3-1/TRBV3-2|.
CASSSHGGRSDTQYF
TGTGCCAGCAGCTCGCACGGCGGGAGGTCAGATACGCAGTATTTT